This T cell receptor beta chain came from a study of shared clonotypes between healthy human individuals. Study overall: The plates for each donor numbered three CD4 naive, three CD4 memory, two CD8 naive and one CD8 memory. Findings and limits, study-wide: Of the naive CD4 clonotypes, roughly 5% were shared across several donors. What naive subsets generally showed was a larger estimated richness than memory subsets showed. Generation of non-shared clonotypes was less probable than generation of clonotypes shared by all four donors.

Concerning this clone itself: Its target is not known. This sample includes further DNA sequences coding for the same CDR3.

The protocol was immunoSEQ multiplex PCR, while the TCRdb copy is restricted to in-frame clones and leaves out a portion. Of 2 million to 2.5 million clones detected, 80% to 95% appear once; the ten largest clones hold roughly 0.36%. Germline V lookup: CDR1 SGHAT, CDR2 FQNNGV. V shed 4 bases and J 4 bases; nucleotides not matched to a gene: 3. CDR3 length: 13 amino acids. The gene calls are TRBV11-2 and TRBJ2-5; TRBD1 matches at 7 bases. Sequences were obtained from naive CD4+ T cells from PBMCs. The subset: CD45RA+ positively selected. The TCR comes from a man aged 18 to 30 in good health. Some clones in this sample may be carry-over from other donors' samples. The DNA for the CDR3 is TGTGCCAGCAGCTCGGGACAGAGAGAGACCCAGTACTTC. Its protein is CASSSGQRETQYF.